This paragraph reports one T cell receptor (beta chain). Its target antigen remains unknown. Qualities for individual bases were not recorded, and no much larger clone is one base off. The sample originates from a study of blood T cell repertoires in COVID-19 (dated by TCRdb to about 2020). General notes on the study: The collaborator samples originated in the United States, Italy and Spain and spanned the acute and convalescent phases of COVID-19. Deeply sampled blood TCRbeta repertoires from subjects exposed to, actively infected with, or recovered from COVID-19 were included in the dataset. Where available, HLA class I and class II types were obtained from metadata supplied by the sample provider rather than from assay-based typing. The sample metadata nearly always contained a de-identified subject ID, COVID-19 status, age in years and sex. Samples came from the ongoing ImmuneRACE study (first 160 participants) plus 1,254 subjects from 6 global collaborators. The material from the prospective study consisted of cDNA or gDNA derived from T cells, B-cell-depleted T cells, or PBMCs. A freely available public database, intended as a resource for researchers studying the immune response to SARS-CoV-2, is where the repertoires were released. Points the paper makes about the study in general: How much clinical and demographic metadata was included differed by source and by participant, and the metadata was provided uncurated.

Participants in the prospective study were aged about 18 to 100 years, lived in more than 20 United States geographic areas, and enrolled through a virtual design. Cohort assignment in the prospective study relied on participant-reported clinical history from a screening survey and a study questionnaire. Recovered participants in ImmuneRACE Cohort 3 were defined as having two consecutive negative NP/OP PCR tests, clearance from a healthcare professional, or resolution of symptoms. In the prospective study, mobile phlebotomists collected whole blood, serum and a nasopharyngeal or oropharyngeal swab from each participant. Participants in the prospective study had the option to provide additional blood draws and questionnaires over a roughly two-month period. Before DNA extraction, blood samples from the prospective study were shipped at room temperature or frozen. Compared with germline, V lacks 6 bases and J lacks 1 base; bases without a gene match: 4. Its CDR3 holds 14 amino acids, cysteine through phenylalanine. Left in the record is the CDR3 DNA by itself, 42 bases read in frame from the first base. The CDR1 and CDR2 encoded by the germline V gene are ENHRY and SYGVKD.

TCRbeta CDR3 regions were amplified from genomic DNA using the immunoSEQ Assay, a bias-controlled multiplex PCR. In the authors' own workflow: Nucleated cell counts per sample were estimated from amplification of reference gene primers within the assay. To quantify the absolute abundance of each unique TCRbeta CDR3 rearrangement, sequence reads were collapsed and filtered. For each sample, productive Simpson clonality was calculated as the square root of Simpson's diversity index across productive rearrangements. What TCRdb holds here is the immuneACCESS table cut down to in-frame rearrangements. Part of the clones is not present; checked against another copy, under half of the missing clones reflect an unresolved V gene, and the others are unexplained. V, J and clone size derive from that table, while D and trimming were established from the DNA sequence. This sample gives about 320,000 clones in total; 87% of them show up just once. The ten largest clones take up 8.5% to 10% of the sample.

Rearrangement joined TRBV10-3 to TRBJ2-7; 9 bases in between match TRBD1. The sequence derives from a woman aged 18 to 35 who had recovered from COVID-19. The sequenced sample was PBMCs or T cells enriched from blood (not recorded which). The sequence in DNA is TGTGCCATCAGCACAGGGGGCGATTCCTACGAGCAGTACTTC. Translated, it gives CAISTGGDSYEQYF.